This TCR beta chain was identified in a study of CXCR3-negative and CXCR3-positive naive CD8 T cells. Study-level points and caveats: Naive cells that were CXCR3-positive had more hydrophobic TRB CDR3s (compared with CXCR3-negative naive cells).

Concerning this clonotype: The antigen remains unidentified.

Libraries of TRB cDNA were made by 5' RACE and carried UMIs. From the 5' RACE reads, TCRdb lists one entry per CDR3 protein and no DNA. The ten most abundant clones cover approximately 0.71% of a sample with 65,000 to 75,000 distinct CDR3 sequences. Looked up from germline, CDR1 is SGHTA and CDR2 is FQGTGA. This CDR3 spans 15 amino acids. The clonotype was recovered from a human donor in good health. Some clones in this sample may be carry-over from other donors' samples. Sequenced sample: naive CXCR3+ CD8+ T cells from blood. The subset: CD45RO-CCR7+CD27+CD95- naive CD8+ T cells expressing CXCR3 (TNR3+). The chain has TRBV7-3 and TRBJ2-3; the TRBD2 assignment by TCRdb is unverifiable without DNA. The CDR3 region is CASSLVASATDTQYF.